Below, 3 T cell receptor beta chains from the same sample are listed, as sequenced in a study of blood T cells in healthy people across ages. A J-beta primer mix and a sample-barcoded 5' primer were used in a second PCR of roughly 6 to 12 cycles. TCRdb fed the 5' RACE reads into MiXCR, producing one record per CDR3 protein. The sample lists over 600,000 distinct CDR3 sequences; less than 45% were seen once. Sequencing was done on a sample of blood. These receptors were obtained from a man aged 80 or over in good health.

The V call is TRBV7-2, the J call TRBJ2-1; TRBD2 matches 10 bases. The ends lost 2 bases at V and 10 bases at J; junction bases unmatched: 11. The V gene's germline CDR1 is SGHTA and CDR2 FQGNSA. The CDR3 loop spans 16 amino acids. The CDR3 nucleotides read TGTGCCAGCAGCTTAACCAGCGGGAGGGCCAACTACGAGCAGTTCTTC. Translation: CASSLTSGRANYEQFF.

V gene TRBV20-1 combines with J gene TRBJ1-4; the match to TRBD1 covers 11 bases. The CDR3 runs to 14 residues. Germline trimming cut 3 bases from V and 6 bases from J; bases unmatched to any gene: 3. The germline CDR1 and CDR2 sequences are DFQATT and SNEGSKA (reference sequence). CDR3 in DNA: TGCAGTGCTAGGGAGGACAGGGGGCATGAAAAACTGTTTTTT. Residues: CSAREDRGHEKLFF.

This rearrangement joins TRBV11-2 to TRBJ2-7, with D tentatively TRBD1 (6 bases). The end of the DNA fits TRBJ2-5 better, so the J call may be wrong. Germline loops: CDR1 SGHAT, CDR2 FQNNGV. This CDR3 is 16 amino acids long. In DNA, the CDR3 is TGTGCCAGCACGCCACAACCGACAGGCCGAGGGGAGACCCAGTACTTC. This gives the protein CASTPQPTGRGETQYF.